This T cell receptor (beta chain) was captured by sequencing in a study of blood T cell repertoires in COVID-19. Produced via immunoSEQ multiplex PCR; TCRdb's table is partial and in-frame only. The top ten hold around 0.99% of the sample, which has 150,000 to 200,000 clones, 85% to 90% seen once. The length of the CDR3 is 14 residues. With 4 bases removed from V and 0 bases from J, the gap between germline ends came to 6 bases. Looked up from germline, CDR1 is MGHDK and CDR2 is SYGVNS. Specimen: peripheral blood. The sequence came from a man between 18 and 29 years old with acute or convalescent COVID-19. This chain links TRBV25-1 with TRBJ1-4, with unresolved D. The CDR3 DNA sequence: TGTGCCAGCAGTGCGTTCCCAACTAATGAAAAACTGTTTTTT. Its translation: CASSAFPTNEKLFF.